This T cell receptor (beta chain) was recorded in a study of cytomegalovirus exposure and HLA in healthy donors. The study ran its PCR with 60 Vbeta and 13 Jbeta primers. TCRdb's table, derived via immunoSEQ multiplex PCR, lists solely in-frame clones and lacks some. The sample shows around 120,000 clones, 75% to 85% of them seen only once. General study points: In an earlier analysis, in some 500 donors, most V segments appeared productive either ~87% or ~30% of the time.

As for the donors, each was a healthy bone marrow donor. This CDR3 comprises 16 residues. Trimming stripped 2 bases from V and 7 bases from J, with 18 bases between. Germline V gene lookup returns CDR1 MNHEY and CDR2 SVGAGI. A word on this clone: The target antigen is unknown.

The sequenced sample consisted of PBMCs. The sequence derives from a man in his thirties or forties in good health and CMV-seronegative. The chain recombines TRBV6-5 with TRBJ2-1; D is perhaps TRBD1 (6 bases). The CDR3 nucleotides are TGTGCCAGCAGTTACGCGTCGGGACAAAGTCGGAATGAGCAGTTCTTC. The encoded protein is CASSYASGQSRNEQFF.